This TCR beta chain was identified during a study of liver allograft versus peripheral blood T cells. In the study overall: Transplanted livers and recipients' peripheral blood had their T cell receptor repertoires compared.

TCRdb re-called the reads with MiXCR, one entry per CDR3 protein. This sample has 5,500 to 7,000 distinct CDR3 sequences; about a sixth occur once, and the top ten carry almost 50%. This clonotype was detected only a few times. The germline V gene encodes CDR1 SGHDT and CDR2 YYEEEE. The CDR3 runs 13 residues. V lost 2 bases and J 4 bases, leaving 10 bases between the germline ends. The receptor's source is a human patient who had a liver transplant. The graft donor may be the source of some T cells. J is TRBJ2-7 and V is TRBV5-6; D is unclear. The CDR3 coding sequence is TGTGCCAGCAGCTTCCCTAGTTCTTACGAGCAGTACTTC. It translates to CASSFPSSYEQYF.